This entry concerns a single T cell receptor beta chain. Generated by immunoSEQ multiplex PCR, the TCRdb table keeps only in-frame clones and is missing some. The sample has roughly 91,000 clones, 70% to 90% seen once. The sample originates from a study of T cell responses to AZD1222 COVID-19 vaccine. The length of the CDR3 is 15 residues. V shed 6 bases and J 0 bases; nucleotides not matched to a gene: 4. Germline V gene lookup returns CDR1 ENHRY and CDR2 SYGVKD. The rearrangement links TRBV10-3 to TRBJ2-1; 8 positions agree with TRBD2. The sample consisted of peripheral blood, taken on day 0 of AZD1222 vaccination. This clonotype originated in an adult in good health. CDR3 loop: CAIRGGGYSYNEQFF. In DNA, the CDR3 is TGTGCCATCAGGGGCGGGGGGTACTCCTACAATGAGCAGTTCTTC.